The present entry profiles one T cell receptor beta chain with its context. These data are taken from a study of blood T cell repertoires in COVID-19. At the level of the study: The origin of the acute and convalescent COVID-19 samples was the United States, Italy and Spain.

Grouping used clinical history reported by participants in a survey and questionnaire. In the original analysis: From reference gene primer amplification, estimates of nucleated cell counts were derived. Produced via immunoSEQ multiplex PCR; TCRdb's table is partial and in-frame only. Clone size and the V and J calls come from that table; the DNA yielded D and trimming. The data show around 450,000 clones, with nearly 90% seen just once and roughly 1.9% held by the top ten. Germline CDR1 and CDR2: KGHDR and SFDVKD. Trimming removed 5 bases from V and 7 bases from J; junction bases left unmatched: 5. There are 14 residues in the CDR3.

V usage is TRBV24-1 and J usage is TRBJ2-5, with 11 bases fitting TRBD1. The sequence was collected from a young woman with acute COVID-19. Input material: PBMCs or T cells enriched from blood (not recorded which). CDR3 residues: CATSAKGQGGTQYF. CDR3 bases: TGTGCCACCAGTGCAAAGGGACAGGGGGGGACCCAGTACTTC.